Below, one TCR beta chain is given with its context. What antigen it recognizes has not been identified. No base-level quality is on record; no much larger clone is a single base apart. V is shortened by 3 bases, J by 4 bases, and the region joining them spans 14 bases. For CDR1 and CDR2, the germline V gene (reference sequence) lists DFQATT and SNEGSKA. Including cysteine and phenylalanine, the CDR3 has 14 amino acids. Here the CDR3 DNA is all that survives: 42 bases in frame from base 1. The CDR3 regions of human TCRbeta chains were analyzed by immunosequencing. In the paper's pipeline: TCRs in the repertoires were compared against a reference library of SARS-CoV-2-specific TCRs that had been generated with the MIRA antigen-specificity platform. Breadth was defined as the fraction of unique TCRs that were SARS-CoV-2-associated, and depth was defined as the fraction of total T cells that were SARS-CoV-2-associated. Using the MIRA data, every spike-specific TCR was mapped to the spike region that the TCR reacted to and assigned to either a CD4 or a CD8 class. Log10-transformed breadth and depth values were compared by one-way ANOVA with Sidak's multiple comparisons tests. TCRdb re-hosts the immuneACCESS table, in-frame sequences only. Its copies lack some clones; in the studies checked, an unresolved V gene accounts for under half of them, and the cause for the rest is not known. Clone size and the V and J calls come from that table; the DNA yielded D and trimming. The sample table shows about 150,000 clones, and under 95% are seen once. The ten largest clonotypes hold around 1.3% of the sample.

The label giving this sample's time point can be read as: baseline before first vaccination. Vaccinee samples were obtained from the UK trials COV001 and COV002, which included a single-blind randomized controlled phase 2/3 trial of AZD1222 (ChAdOx1 nCoV-19) in healthy adults. Trial participant PBMC samples were collected at day 0 and day 28 after the second dose for TCRbeta chain sequencing. This sample was taken from a study of T cell responses to AZD1222 COVID-19 vaccine (dated by TCRdb to the early 2020s). General notes on the study: Because spike-specific TCR depth and breadth did not differ between the two schedules, AZD1222 recipients who got a second dose at roughly 4 weeks were pooled with those who got a second dose at roughly 12 weeks. TCR sequencing covered fewer than 250 trial participants: 200 to 220 given two doses of AZD1222 and 26 given two doses of MenACWY control vaccine. Trial participants were enrolled by age into subgroups of 18-55, 56-69 and 70-plus years, and roughly 150, 30 and 60 TCR-sequenced participants, respectively, were included in these subgroups. Findings and caveats that apply to the study as a whole: CD4 TCRs associated with the vaccine covered the entire spike protein, and the dominant responses were in regions 160-218 and 743-854. Because no samples from the day 14 peak response were available, repertoires could be characterized only after the peak T cell response. After two AZD1222 doses, spike-specific TCR breadth and depth were significantly higher than at day 0 and than in MenACWY recipients. The 56-69-year group was small, and its depth increase did not reach significance, likely because of low power. Participants were mostly white British, with more females than males. The authors suggested clonal diversity may have been underestimated. Nearly half of unique spike-specific TCRs reportedly recognized epitopes outside regions mutated in the B.1.351 and B.1.1.7 variants. Conclusions about previously exposed vaccinees are limited, since just six AZD1222 recipients were seropositive for SARS-CoV-2 at baseline.

The chain couples TRBV20-1 to TRBJ2-3; the D gene is perhaps TRBD2, from 5 matching bases. The starting material was peripheral blood, obtained on day 0 of AZD1222 vaccination. This TCR was sampled from an adult in good health. The CDR3 protein sequence reads: CSASSVLGADTQYF. The nucleotide sequence is given as TGCAGTGCTAGTTCAGTTTTGGGAGCAGATACGCAGTATTTT.